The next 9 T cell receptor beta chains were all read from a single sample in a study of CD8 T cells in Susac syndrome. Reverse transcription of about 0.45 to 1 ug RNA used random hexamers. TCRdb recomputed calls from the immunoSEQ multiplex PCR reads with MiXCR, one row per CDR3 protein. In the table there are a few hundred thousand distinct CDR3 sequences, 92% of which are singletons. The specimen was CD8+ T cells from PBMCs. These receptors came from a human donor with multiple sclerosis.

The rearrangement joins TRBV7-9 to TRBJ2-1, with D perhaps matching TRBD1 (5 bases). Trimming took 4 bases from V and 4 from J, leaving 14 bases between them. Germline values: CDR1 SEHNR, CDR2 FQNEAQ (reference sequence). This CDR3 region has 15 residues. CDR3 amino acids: CASSSRVVSYNEQFF. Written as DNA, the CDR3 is TGTGCCAGCAGCTCCAGGGTTGTCTCTTACAATGAGCAGTTCTTC.

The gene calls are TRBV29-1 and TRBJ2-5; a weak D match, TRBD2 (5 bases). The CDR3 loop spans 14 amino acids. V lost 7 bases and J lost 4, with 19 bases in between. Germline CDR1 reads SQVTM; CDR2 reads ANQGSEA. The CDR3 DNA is TGCAGCGCCGGACCGGGGAAGGTCCTAGAGACCCAGTACTTC. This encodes CSAGPGKVLETQYF.

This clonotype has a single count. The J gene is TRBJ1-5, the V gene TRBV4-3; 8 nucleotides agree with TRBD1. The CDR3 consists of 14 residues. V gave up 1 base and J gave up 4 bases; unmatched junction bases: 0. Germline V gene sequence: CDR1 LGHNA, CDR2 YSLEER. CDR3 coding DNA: TGCGCCAGCAGCCAAGGGACAGGGAATCAGCCCCAGCATTTT. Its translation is CASSQGTGNQPQHF.

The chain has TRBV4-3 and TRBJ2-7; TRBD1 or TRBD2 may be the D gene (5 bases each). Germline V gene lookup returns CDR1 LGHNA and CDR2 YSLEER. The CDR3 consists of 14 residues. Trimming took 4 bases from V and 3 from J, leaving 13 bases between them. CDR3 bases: TGCGCCAGCAGCCCCTCCGGGACCCACTACGAGCAGTACTTC. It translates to CASSPSGTHYEQYF.

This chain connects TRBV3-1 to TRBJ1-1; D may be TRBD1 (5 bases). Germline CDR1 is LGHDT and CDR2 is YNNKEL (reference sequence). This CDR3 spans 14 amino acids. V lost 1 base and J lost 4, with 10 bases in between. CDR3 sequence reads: CASSQGSGFTEAFF. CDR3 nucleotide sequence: TGTGCCAGCAGCCAAGGGTCAGGGTTCACTGAAGCTTTCTTT.

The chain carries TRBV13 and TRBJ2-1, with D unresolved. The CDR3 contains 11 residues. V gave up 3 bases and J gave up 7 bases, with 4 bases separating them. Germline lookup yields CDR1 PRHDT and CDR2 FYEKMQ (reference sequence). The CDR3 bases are TGTGCCAGCAGCTTCAGGAATGAGCAGTTCTTC. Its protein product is CASSFRNEQFF.

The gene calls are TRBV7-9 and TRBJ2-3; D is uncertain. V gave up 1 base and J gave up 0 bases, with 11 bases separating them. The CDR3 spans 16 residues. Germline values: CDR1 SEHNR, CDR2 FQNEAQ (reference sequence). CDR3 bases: TGTGCCAGCAGCTTAGAGAAAAGTTCCAGCACAGATACGCAGTATTTT. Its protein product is CASSLEKSSSTDTQYF.

In DNA, the CDR3 is TGCGCCAGCAGCCAAGATGATGGAGATACGCAGTATTTT. It specifies CASSQDDGDTQYF. This chain links TRBV4-1 with TRBJ2-3; D remains unclear. The CDR3 spans 13 residues. Deletions cut 0 bases from V and 5 bases from J, with 6 bases between. Germline CDR1 MGHRA, CDR2 YSYEKL.

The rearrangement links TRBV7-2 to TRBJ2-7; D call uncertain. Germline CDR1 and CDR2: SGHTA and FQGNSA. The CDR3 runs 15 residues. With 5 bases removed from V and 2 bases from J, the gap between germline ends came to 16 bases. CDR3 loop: CASSPHSGFPYEQYF. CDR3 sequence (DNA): TGTGCCAGCAGCCCCCACTCGGGCTTCCCCTACGAGCAGTACTTC.